This TCR beta chain was recorded in a study of shared clonotypes between healthy human individuals. As to this clone: What it binds is not known.

Study-wide results and limits: A reduction in generation probabilities was seen for non-shared clonotypes relative to those shared by all four donors.

Trimming stripped 6 bases from V and 1 base from J, with 9 bases between. In germline, CDR1 is MNHEY, CDR2 SMNVEV (reference sequence). CDR3 size: 13 residues. Subsets obtained from CD4+ cells comprised CD45RA+ naive and CD45RA-negative memory cells. Profiled with immunoSEQ multiplex PCR; TCRdb holds only in-frame clones, not every one. The sample shows around 2.3 million clones, 90% to 96% of them seen only once. The sample comprised naive CD4+ T cells sorted from blood. Subset indicated: CD45RA+ positively selected. The TCR was taken from a man in his late teens or twenties in good health. V gene TRBV27 combines with J gene TRBJ2-5, with D unresolved. In DNA, the CDR3 is TGTGCCAGCAGGATTCATATCCAAGAGACCCAGTACTTC. This sequence encodes CASRIHIQETQYF.